These 23 T cell receptor beta chains were all obtained from the same sample, sequenced in a study of regulatory T cells in long-lasting Graves disease. With iRepertoire HTBI primers and Arm-PCR of CDR3 regions, TCR beta libraries were built. TCRdb re-called the multiplex PCR reads with MiXCR, one entry per CDR3 protein. Of about 500,000 distinct CDR3 sequences in the sample, around 16% were seen once. Time point here: newly diagnosed GD, antithyroid drugs for less than 3 months. PBMCs provided the RNA from which the TCR library was made. The data also belong to a second study, concerning T cells in Graves' hyperthyroidism and ophthalmopathy.

Sequencing was performed on peripheral blood mononuclear cells (PBMCs), taken at new diagnosis, from a patient treated with antithyroid drugs. The receptors come from a middle-aged man with Graves disease.

V is TRBV11-1 and J is TRBJ2-5; TRBD2 matches 12 bases. The ends lost 4 bases at V and 4 bases at J; junction bases unmatched: 4. CDR1 SGHAT and CDR2 FQDESV come from the germline V gene (reference sequence). The CDR3 is 15 amino acids. The CDR3 nucleotides read TGTGCCAGCAGCTCTTCGACTAGCGGGAGAGAGACCCAGTACTTC. Translation gives CASSSSTSGRETQYF.

The chain joins TRBV28 to TRBJ1-3; no clear D. The CDR3 loop spans 17 amino acids. Germline V gene data show CDR1 as MDHEN and CDR2 as SYDVKM. The V end was cut by 6 bases, the J end by 8 bases, with 26 bases between. The CDR3 region has the DNA TGTGCCAGCAGCCCATACGGGCCTTTGACCGGGATAGACACCATATATTTT. Translation: CASSPYGPLTGIDTIYF.

Only a few counts were recorded for this clonotype. A read error may account for a junction end that differs from germline. V and J are TRBV4-1 and TRBJ1-1, with 8 bases matching TRBD1. The CDR3 is 19 residues long. In germline, CDR1 is MGHRA, CDR2 YSYEKL. CDR3 nucleotides: TGCACCAGCAGCCAAGATAGTGACAGGGGAAACCCCTCTAACACTGAAGCTTTCTTT. Residues: CTSSQDSDRGNPSNTEAFF.

A few counts support this clonotype. The gene calls are TRBV19 and TRBJ2-7, with D unclear. The germline V gene encodes CDR1 LNHDA and CDR2 SQIVND (reference sequence). Trimming took 4 bases from V and 2 from J, leaving 15 bases between them. This CDR3 spans 15 amino acids. DNA of the CDR3: TGTGCCAGTAGTACCCAGCCGGGCCGTACCTACGAGCAGTACTTC. Amino acids: CASSTQPGRTYEQYF. Full variable domain (rest looked up from reference TRBV19 and TRBJ2-7): DGGITQSPKYLFRKEGQNVTLSCEQNLNHDAMYWYRQDPGQGLRLIYYSQIVNDFQKGDIAEGYSVSREKKESFPLTVTSAQKNPTAFYLCASSTQPGRTYEQYFGPGTRLTVT.

This clonotype has ten or more counts. The chain links TRBV18 to TRBJ2-7; no clear D. The germline V gene encodes CDR1 KGHSH and CDR2 LQKENI. With 3 bases removed from V and 2 bases from J, the gap between germline ends came to 11 bases. This CDR3 has 14 amino acids. The CDR3 nucleotides read TGTGCCAGCTCACCGGGTCCTTCGGCCTACGAGCAGTACTTC. Translating it yields CASSPGPSAYEQYF.

This sequence joins TRBV9 and TRBJ2-7; D gene ambiguous. The CDR3 sequence is 13 residues long. V was shortened by 0 bases and J by 7 bases, with 11 bases between the two germline ends. CDR1 and CDR2 from the germline V gene are SGDLS and YYNGEE. The CDR3 bases are TGTGCCAGCAGCGTAGGTGGCGTTGGGGAGCAGTACTTC. Its protein product is CASSVGGVGEQYF.

This clonotype occurred once. A much larger clonotype is one base distant, so this may be a read error. The CDR3 end shows no conserved phenylalanine or tryptophan, and so a read error is likely. The chain combines TRBV6-2 or TRBV6-3 with TRBJ1-6, with D unresolved. From germline, CDR1 is MNHEY and CDR2 SVGEGT. Deletions cut 5 bases from V and 2 bases from J, with 7 bases between. CDR3 length: 14 residues. The CDR3 reads CASSDEPYNSPLHL. As DNA, the CDR3 is TGTGCCAGCAGTGACGAACCCTATAATTCACCCCTCCACCTT.

Remarks on this clonotype: A much larger clone sits a single nucleotide away, making a read error possible. This chain links TRBV9 with TRBJ2-7; D uncertain. Trimming stripped 1 base from V and 2 bases from J, with 13 bases between. This CDR3 is built from 15 residues. Germline CDR1 SGDLS, CDR2 YYNGEE. The CDR3 sequence: CASSVTADPTYEQYF. The CDR3 DNA sequence: TGTGCCAGCAGCGTAACCGCGGACCCTACCTACGAGCAGTACTTC.

The chain carries TRBV29-1 and TRBJ2-7; 7 bases are a match to TRBD1. Germline V CDR1 and CDR2: SQVTM, ANQGSEA. Trimming removed 6 bases from V and 2 bases from J; junction bases left unmatched: 13. This CDR3 contains 15 residues. CDR3 nucleotides: TGCAGCGTGGCACGGGACAGTGTGAGAACCTACGAGCAGTACTTC. This gives the protein CSVARDSVRTYEQYF.

This clonotype has at least ten counts. V is TRBV6-1 and J is TRBJ2-5; D is perhaps TRBD1 (6 bases). The CDR3 sequence is 16 residues long. Trimming cost V 6 bases and J 6 bases, with 23 bases left between them. The V gene's germline CDR1 is MNHNS and CDR2 SASEGT. DNA for the CDR3: TGTGCCAGCAGCACGGCCAGGGCAGGGGTGGGAAAGACCCAGTACTTC. The encoded protein is CASSTARAGVGKTQYF.

The CDR3 reads CASSLPTANTGELFF. The CDR3 DNA reads TGTGCCAGCAGTCTCCCGACAGCGAACACCGGGGAGCTGTTTTTT. The chain recombines TRBV12-3 or TRBV12-4 with TRBJ2-2, with a tentative D call TRBD1 (5 bases). The ends were cut back, 5 bases at V and 0 bases at J, with 10 bases in the middle. This CDR3 contains 15 residues.

This clonotype has at least ten counts. This chain connects TRBV5-5 to TRBJ1-4, with D possibly TRBD1 on 6 matching bases. The V gene lost 4 bases and the J gene lost 1 base, with 8 bases spanning the gap. Looked up from germline, CDR1 is SGHKS and CDR2 is YYEKEE (reference sequence). The CDR3 runs 14 residues. The CDR3: CASSLRGTNEKLFF. As DNA, the CDR3 is TGTGCCAGCAGCCTCAGGGGAACTAATGAAAAACTGTTTTTT.

The chain uses TRBV5-1 and TRBJ2-7; TRBD1 agrees at 9 bases. J was trimmed by 8 bases and V by 4 bases; bases with no gene match: 10. Germline V gene sequence: CDR1 SGHRS, CDR2 YFSETQ. The length of the CDR3 is 14 residues. Written as DNA, the CDR3 is TGCGCCAGCAGCCCCGGGACAGGGATCGACAAGCAGTACTTC. This codes for CASSPGTGIDKQYF.

The V and J genes are TRBV5-1 and TRBJ2-1; no clear D gene. In germline, CDR1 is SGHRS, CDR2 YFSETQ. This CDR3 has 16 amino acids. V shed 2 bases and J shed 2 bases, with 14 bases lying between them. As DNA, the CDR3 is TGCGCCAGCAGCTTAGGACCCTCCCACACCTACAATGAGCAGTTCTTC. Its protein product is CASSLGPSHTYNEQFF.

This clonotype came up many times. The chain couples TRBV27 to TRBJ2-5, with TRBD2 matching 7 bases. The V segment lost 2 bases and the J segment 2 bases; nucleotides outside the gene matches: 5. CDR3 length: 15 amino acids. Germline loops: CDR1 MNHEY, CDR2 SMNVEV (reference sequence). CDR3 loop: CASSLGVGGQETQYF. The CDR3 coding sequence is TGTGCCAGCAGTTTAGGGGTGGGGGGGCAAGAGACCCAGTACTTC.

This clonotype was counted many times. The chain couples TRBV3-1 to TRBJ2-7; TRBD2 agrees at 7 bases. V trimming: 5 bases; J trimming: 3 bases; junction bases outside the gene matches: 10. The length of the CDR3 is 15 residues. From germline, CDR1 is LGHDT and CDR2 YNNKEL (reference sequence). CDR3 sequence: CASSMTGGSIYEQYF. The CDR3 DNA reads TGTGCCAGCAGCATGACTGGCGGGAGTATCTACGAGCAGTACTTC.

This clonotype was counted at least ten times. This rearrangement joins TRBV3-1 to TRBJ2-3; perhaps TRBD1 as D (5 bases). Germline-derived CDR1 and CDR2 are LGHDT and YNNKEL (reference sequence). V was shortened by 6 bases and J by 7 bases, with 14 bases between the two germline ends. The CDR3 loop spans 13 amino acids. CDR3 DNA: TGTGCCAGCAGTCAACGGGTGGACAATACGCAGTATTTT. Translated, it gives CASSQRVDNTQYF.

The V call is TRBV29-1, the J call TRBJ2-1; 9 positions agree with TRBD2. The length of the CDR3 is 14 residues. The J segment lost 6 bases and the V segment lost 3 bases, leaving 6 bases of the junction unmatched. In germline, CDR1 is SQVTM, CDR2 ANQGSEA. CDR3 region: CSVEGGTSSNEQFF. The DNA for the CDR3 is TGCAGCGTTGAGGGAGGGACTAGCAGCAATGAGCAGTTCTTC.

This chain links TRBV20-1 with TRBJ1-5; a possible D gene is TRBD1 (5 bases). CDR3 length: 14 amino acids. Germline CDR1 DFQATT, CDR2 SNEGSKA (reference sequence). Trimming cost V 5 bases and J 0 bases, with 11 bases left between them. The CDR3 bases are TGCAGTGCTGAATCAGGACATAGCAATCAGCCCCAGCATTTT. Protein sequence: CSAESGHSNQPQHF.

This chain uses TRBV9 with TRBJ1-5; unclear D gene. Trimming cost V 0 bases and J 0 bases, with 25 bases left between them. From germline, CDR1 is SGDLS and CDR2 YYNGEE. This CDR3 is 21 amino acids long. Written as DNA, the CDR3 is TGTGCCAGCAGCGTAGTCCGTCCGGGCAGCGAGGCTACCTATAGCAATCAGCCCCAGCATTTT. Amino acids: CASSVVRPGSEATYSNQPQHF.

This clonotype was observed at least ten times. The chain has TRBV28 and TRBJ2-3; tentatively, D is TRBD1 (6 bases). The CDR3 totals 15 residues. Trimming removed 6 bases from V and 4 bases from J, with 17 bases in between. Looked up from germline, CDR1 is MDHEN and CDR2 is SYDVKM. CDR3 coding DNA: TGTGCCAGCAGGCGAGGGGGTTACAAAGCAGATACGCAGTATTTT. This translates into CASRRGGYKADTQYF. Full variable domain (rest looked up from reference TRBV28 and TRBJ2-3): DVKVTQSSRYLVKRTGEKVFLECVQDMDHENMFWYRQDPGLGLRLIYFSYDVKMKEKGDIPEGYSVSREKKERFSLILESASTNQTSMYLCASRRGGYKADTQYFGPGTRLTVL.

This clonotype was found many times. This rearrangement joins TRBV11-2 to TRBJ2-1; 8 positions agree with TRBD1. The CDR3 length is 12 residues. With V trimmed by 8 bases and J by 3 bases, 0 bases remained unmatched. Germline V lookup: CDR1 SGHAT, CDR2 FQNNGV. The CDR3 bases are TGTGCCAGCGGACAGGGCTACAATGAGCAGTTCTTC. Its translation is CASGQGYNEQFF.

In its sample, this clonotype was seen many times. The chain links TRBV28 to TRBJ1-2; possible D gene TRBD1, 6 bases. Germline V gives CDR1 MDHEN, CDR2 SYDVKM. With 10 bases removed from V and 4 bases from J, the gap between germline ends came to 13 bases. The CDR3 runs to 12 residues. CDR3 nucleotide sequence: TGTGCCACCCCAGGGGCCGTCTATGGCTACACCTTC. Protein sequence: CATPGAVYGYTF.